Below are 5 T cell receptor beta chains sequenced from a single sample in a study of blood T cell repertoires in COVID-19. Libraries were prepared by immunoSEQ multiplex PCR; TCRdb keeps only in-frame clonotypes and omits some of them. The table has about 200,000 clones, 88% seen once. The sample was peripheral blood. These receptors were taken from a man aged 18 to 35 with active or convalescent COVID-19.

The J gene is TRBJ2-5, the V gene TRBV5-1; TRBD2 aligns across 12 bases. V shed 0 bases and J 5 bases; nucleotides not matched to a gene: 8. The V gene's germline CDR1 is SGHRS and CDR2 YFSETQ. CDR3 length: 17 residues. Here the CDR3 reads CASSLGPLAGGMETQYF. DNA for the CDR3: TGCGCCAGCAGCTTGGGGCCACTAGCGGGGGGCATGGAGACCCAGTACTTC. The full variable domain, rest sourced from reference TRBV5-1 and TRBJ2-5, is KAGVTQTPRYLIKTRGQQVTLSCSPISGHRSVSWYQQTPGQGLQFLFEYFSETQRNKGNFPGRFSGRQFSNSRSEMNVSTLELGDSALYLCASSLGPLAGGMETQYFGPGTRLLVL.

V and J are TRBV9 and TRBJ1-2, with 8 bases identical to TRBD1. There are 15 residues in the CDR3. The V segment lost 4 bases and the J segment 3 bases; nucleotides outside the gene matches: 8. In germline, CDR1 is SGDLS, CDR2 YYNGEE. The CDR3: CASSPQPGQDYGYTF. CDR3 in DNA: TGTGCCAGCAGCCCCCAACCGGGACAGGACTATGGCTACACCTTC.

This clone has only one observation. A junction end diverges from the germline sequence, so it may reflect a read error. The same CDR3 is also encoded by other DNA sequences in this sample. This chain uses TRBV6-2 or TRBV6-3 with TRBJ2-2; D call uncertain. This CDR3 has 16 amino acids. The germline V gene has CDR1 MNHEY and CDR2 SVGEGT. For the CDR3, the DNA is TGTGCCAGCAGTTCCTGGGCAGCCACGAACACCGGAGAGCTGTTTTTT. Its translation: CASSSWAATNTGELFF.

The gene calls are TRBV14 and TRBJ1-1; D gene ambiguous. CDR3 size: 13 residues. Germline CDR1 and CDR2: SGHDN and FVKESK. V was cut by 0 bases and J by 1 base, with 3 bases left in between. The DNA for the CDR3 is TGTGCCAGCAGCCAAGACCAGAACACTGAAGCTTTCTTT. This codes for CASSQDQNTEAFF.

The rearrangement links TRBV4-1 to TRBJ1-1; 7 positions match TRBD1. This CDR3 is built from 15 residues. J was trimmed by 5 bases and V by 3 bases; bases with no gene match: 9. Germline lookup yields CDR1 MGHRA and CDR2 YSYEKL. The CDR3 loop reads CASSHFDRDVTEAFF. In DNA, the CDR3 is TGCGCCAGCAGCCACTTTGACAGGGATGTAACTGAAGCTTTCTTT.